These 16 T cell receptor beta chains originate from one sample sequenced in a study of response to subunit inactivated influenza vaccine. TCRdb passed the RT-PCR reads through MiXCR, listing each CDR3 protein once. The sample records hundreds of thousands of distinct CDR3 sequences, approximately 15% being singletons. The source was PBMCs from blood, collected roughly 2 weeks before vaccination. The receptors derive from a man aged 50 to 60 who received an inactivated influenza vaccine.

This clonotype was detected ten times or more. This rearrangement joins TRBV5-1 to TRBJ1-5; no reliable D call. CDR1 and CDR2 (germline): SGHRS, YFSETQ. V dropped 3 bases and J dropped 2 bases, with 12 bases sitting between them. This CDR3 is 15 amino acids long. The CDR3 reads CASSSSGMGNQPQHF. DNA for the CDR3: TGCGCCAGCAGCTCTTCGGGTATGGGCAATCAGCCCCAGCATTTT.

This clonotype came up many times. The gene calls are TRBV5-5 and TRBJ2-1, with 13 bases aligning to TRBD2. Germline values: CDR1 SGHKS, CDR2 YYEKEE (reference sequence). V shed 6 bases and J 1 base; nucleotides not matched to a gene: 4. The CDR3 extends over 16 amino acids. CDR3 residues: CASTGTSGVSYNEQFF. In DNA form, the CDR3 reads TGTGCCAGCACTGGGACTAGCGGGGTTTCCTACAATGAGCAGTTCTTC.

CDR3 nucleotide sequence: TGTGCCAGCAGCCCCGGCGGGCTTCATGAGCAGTTCTTC. Translated: CASSPGGLHEQFF. This chain links TRBV12-3 or TRBV12-4 with TRBJ2-1; D might be TRBD2 (5 bases). The CDR3 runs 13 residues. Trimming removed 6 bases at V and 8 bases at J, with 14 bases between.

As DNA, the CDR3 is TGTGCCAGCAGTGGGGGCCCTTCCAAAAACATTCAGTACTTC. Its translation: CASSGGPSKNIQYF. This chain uses TRBV28 with TRBJ2-4, with D possibly being TRBD1 (6 bases). Per the germline V gene, CDR1 is MDHEN and CDR2 is SYDVKM. The V and J ends lost 5 bases and 2 bases respectively, with 10 bases between them. The CDR3 covers 14 residues.

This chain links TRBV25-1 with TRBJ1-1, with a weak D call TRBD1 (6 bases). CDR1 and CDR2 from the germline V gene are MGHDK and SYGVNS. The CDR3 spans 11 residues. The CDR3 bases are TGTGCTACCACGGGGGCCGGTGAAGCTTTCTTT. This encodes CATTGAGEAFF.

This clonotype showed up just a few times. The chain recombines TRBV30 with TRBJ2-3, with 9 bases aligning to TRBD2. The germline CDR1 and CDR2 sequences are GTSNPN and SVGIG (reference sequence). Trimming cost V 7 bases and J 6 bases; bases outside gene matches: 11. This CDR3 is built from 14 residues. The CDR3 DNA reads TGTGCCTCCTTTCGGCGGGGGGGAGGTGATACGCAGTATTTT. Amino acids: CASFRRGGGDTQYF.

The CDR3 sequence: CASSTRGTGTPKNIQYF. The CDR3, as DNA: TGTGCCAGCAGCACCAGGGGGACAGGGACACCCAAAAACATTCAGTACTTC. V and J are TRBV9 and TRBJ2-4; the match to TRBD1 covers 9 bases. V was pared by 4 bases and J by 2 bases, with 10 bases of the junction left unmatched. Germline-derived CDR1 and CDR2 are SGDLS and YYNGEE. The CDR3 length is 17 residues. Variable domain in full (rest from reference TRBV9 and TRBJ2-4): DSGVTQTPKHLITATGQRVTLRCSPRSGDLSVYWYQQSLDQGLQFLIQYYNGEERAKGNILERFSAQQFPDLHSELNLSSLELGDSALYFCASSTRGTGTPKNIQYFGAGTRLSVL.

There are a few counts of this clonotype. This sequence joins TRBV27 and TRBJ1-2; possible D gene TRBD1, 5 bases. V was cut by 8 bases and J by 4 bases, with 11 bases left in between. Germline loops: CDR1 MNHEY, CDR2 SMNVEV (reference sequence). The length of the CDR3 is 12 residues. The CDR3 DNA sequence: TGTGCCAGCCGGGGCCTCTTCTATGGCTACACCTTC. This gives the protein CASRGLFYGYTF.

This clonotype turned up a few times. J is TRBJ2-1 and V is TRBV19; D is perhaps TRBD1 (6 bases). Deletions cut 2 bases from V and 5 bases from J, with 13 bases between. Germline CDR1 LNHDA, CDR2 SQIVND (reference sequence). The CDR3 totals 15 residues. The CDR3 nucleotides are TGTGCCAGTAGTATATGGGTGGACAGAGACAATGAGCAGTTCTTC. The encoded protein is CASSIWVDRDNEQFF.

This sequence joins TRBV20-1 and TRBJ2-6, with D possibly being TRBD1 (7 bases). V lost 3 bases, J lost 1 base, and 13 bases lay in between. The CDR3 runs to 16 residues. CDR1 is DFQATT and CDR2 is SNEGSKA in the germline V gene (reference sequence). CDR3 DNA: TGCAGTGCTAGGGAGCAGGGGGGATCTGGGGCCAACGTCCTGACTTTC. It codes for CSAREQGGSGANVLTF.

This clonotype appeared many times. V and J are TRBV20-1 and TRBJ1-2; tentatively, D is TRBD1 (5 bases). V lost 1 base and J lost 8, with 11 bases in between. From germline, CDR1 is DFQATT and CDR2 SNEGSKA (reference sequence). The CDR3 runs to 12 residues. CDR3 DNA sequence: TGCAGTGCTAGAGGGGACCAGCGGGGCTACACCTTC. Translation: CSARGDQRGYTF.

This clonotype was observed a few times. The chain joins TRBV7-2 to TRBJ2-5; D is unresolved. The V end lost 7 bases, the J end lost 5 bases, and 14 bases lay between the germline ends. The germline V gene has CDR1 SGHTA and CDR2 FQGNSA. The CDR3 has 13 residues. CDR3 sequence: CASNRPGKETQYF. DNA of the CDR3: TGTGCCAGCAACCGGCCGGGTAAGGAGACCCAGTACTTC.

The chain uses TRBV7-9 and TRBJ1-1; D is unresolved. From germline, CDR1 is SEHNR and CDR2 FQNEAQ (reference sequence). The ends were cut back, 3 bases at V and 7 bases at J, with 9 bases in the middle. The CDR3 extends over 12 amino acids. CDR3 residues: CASSFDWGEAFF. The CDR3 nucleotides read TGTGCCAGCAGCTTCGATTGGGGTGAAGCTTTCTTT.

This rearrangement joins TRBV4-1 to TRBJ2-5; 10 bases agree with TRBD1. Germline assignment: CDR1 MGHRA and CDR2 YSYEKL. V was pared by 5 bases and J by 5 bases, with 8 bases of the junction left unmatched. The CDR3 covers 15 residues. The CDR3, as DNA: TGCGCCAGCAGCAAAGGACAGGGGGAAAGGGAGACCCAGTACTTC. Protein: CASSKGQGERETQYF.

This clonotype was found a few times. In DNA, the CDR3 is TGTGCCAGCAGTCGGACTCACGAGCAGTACTTC. It specifies CASSRTHEQYF. The chain is built from TRBV12-3 or TRBV12-4 and TRBJ2-7, with a tentative D call TRBD2 (5 bases). The length of the CDR3 is 11 residues. Trimming removed 5 bases from V and 5 bases from J, with 7 bases in between.

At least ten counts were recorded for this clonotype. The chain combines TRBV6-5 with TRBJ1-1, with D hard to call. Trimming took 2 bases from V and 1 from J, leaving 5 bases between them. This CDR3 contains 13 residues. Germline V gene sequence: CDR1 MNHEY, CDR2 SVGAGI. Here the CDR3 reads CASSYRRNTEAFF. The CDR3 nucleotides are TGTGCCAGCAGTTACCGCCGGAACACTGAAGCTTTCTTT.